This entry is about one TCR beta chain. As yet, its antigen is unknown. The source of the sample is a study of T cell responses to AZD1222 COVID-19 vaccine. Study-level results: Reportedly, nearly half the spike-specific TCRs target unmutated variant regions.

The repertoire was sequenced with immunoSEQ multiplex PCR; TCRdb's copy has only in-frame clones and lacks some. The sample comprises roughly 140,000 clones, 82% of which are singletons, and approximately 4% rests with the top ten. The sequenced sample was peripheral blood, obtained on day 0 of MenACWY control vaccination. This sequence was found in an adult in good health.

Here the CDR3 DNA reads TGCGCCAGCAGCTTGCCCAGCCAAGAGACCCAGTACTTC. Its translation is CASSLPSQETQYF. This rearrangement joins TRBV5-1 to TRBJ2-5; D ambiguous. Germline CDR1 is SGHRS and CDR2 is YFSETQ. This CDR3 region has 13 residues. V was shortened by 1 base and J by 1 base, with 5 bases between the two germline ends.